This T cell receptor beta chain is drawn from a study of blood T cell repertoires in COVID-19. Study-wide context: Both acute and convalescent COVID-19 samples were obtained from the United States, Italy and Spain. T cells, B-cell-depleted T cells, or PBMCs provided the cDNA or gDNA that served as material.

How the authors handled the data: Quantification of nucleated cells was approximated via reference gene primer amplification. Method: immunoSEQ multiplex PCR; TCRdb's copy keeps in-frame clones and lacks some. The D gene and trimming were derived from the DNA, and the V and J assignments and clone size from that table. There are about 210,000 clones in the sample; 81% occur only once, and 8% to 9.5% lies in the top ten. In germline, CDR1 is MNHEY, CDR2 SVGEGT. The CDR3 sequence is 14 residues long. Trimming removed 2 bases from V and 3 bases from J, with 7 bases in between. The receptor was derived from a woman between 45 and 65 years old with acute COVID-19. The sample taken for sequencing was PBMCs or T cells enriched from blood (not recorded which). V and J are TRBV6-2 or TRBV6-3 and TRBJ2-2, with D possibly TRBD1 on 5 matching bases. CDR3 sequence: CASSYMGHTGELFF. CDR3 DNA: TGTGCCAGCAGTTACATGGGGCACACCGGGGAGCTGTTTTTT.